The 24 T cell receptor beta chains presented below share a single source sample, sequenced in a study of CD8 T cells in Susac syndrome. Reverse transcription used about 0.45 to 1 ug RNA and random hexamers. TCRdb called the immunoSEQ multiplex PCR reads again in MiXCR, with one record for every CDR3 protein. The sample shows roughly 130,000 distinct CDR3 sequences, nearly 95% of them seen only once. The sequencing input was CD4+ T cells from PBMCs. These receptors were taken from a human donor in good health.

The V gene is TRBV23-1, the J gene TRBJ1-2; TRBD1 is a possible D gene (5 bases). TRBV23-1 is filed as an ORF, its function uncertain. V dropped 2 bases and J dropped 4 bases, with 8 bases sitting between them. The CDR3 consists of 13 residues. As DNA, the CDR3 is TGCGCCAGCAGTCAAGACAGATCCTATGGCTACACCTTC. Protein: CASSQDRSYGYTF.

V and J are TRBV3-1 and TRBJ1-1; tentative D call: TRBD1 (5 bases). V lost 4 bases and J lost 0, with 9 bases in between. This CDR3 has 14 residues. The germline CDR1 and CDR2 sequences are LGHDT and YNNKEL (reference sequence). Written as DNA, the CDR3 is TGTGCCAGCAGCCGAGGGGATTTGAACACTGAAGCTTTCTTT. Translated: CASSRGDLNTEAFF. Drawing the rest from reference TRBV3-1 and TRBJ1-1, the complete variable domain is DTAVSQTPKYLVTQMGNDKSIKCEQNLGHDTMYWYKQDSKKFLKIMFSYNNKELIINETVPNRFSPKSPDKAHLNLHINSLELGDSAVYFCASSRGDLNTEAFFGQGTRLTVV.

The gene calls are TRBV6-6 and TRBJ2-5; D is uncertain. The germline CDR1 and CDR2 sequences are MNHNY and SVGAGI (reference sequence). The V and J ends lost 5 bases and 2 bases respectively, with 6 bases between them. CDR3 size: 12 residues. The chain's CDR3 is CASSTQQETQYF. CDR3 nucleotide sequence: TGTGCCAGCAGTACCCAACAAGAGACCCAGTACTTC.

V and J are TRBV5-1 and TRBJ2-7; TRBD1 matches 8 bases. Germline V gives CDR1 SGHRS, CDR2 YFSETQ. V was clipped by 3 bases and J by 6 bases; unmatched bases: 5. The CDR3 runs to 13 residues. CDR3 residues: CASSSGTGIEQYF. DNA for the CDR3: TGCGCCAGCAGCTCCGGGACAGGCATCGAGCAGTACTTC.

The rearrangement uses TRBV3-1 and TRBJ1-1, with 7 bases identical to TRBD1. The CDR3 is made up of 15 amino acids. Germline trimming cut 3 bases from V and 1 base from J; bases unmatched to any gene: 5. Germline V lookup: CDR1 LGHDT, CDR2 YNNKEL (reference sequence). CDR3 amino acids: CASSQSRQGNTEAFF. CDR3 DNA sequence: TGTGCCAGCAGCCAGTCAAGACAGGGGAACACTGAAGCTTTCTTT.

This clonotype was observed once. The genes are TRBV29-1 and TRBJ1-1, with TRBD1 identical over 8 bases. Germline CDR1 reads SQVTM; CDR2 reads ANQGSEA. V was clipped by 4 bases and J by 4 bases; unmatched bases: 5. This CDR3 contains 13 residues. The CDR3 nucleotides read TGCAGCGTTGGAAGGACAGGGTCCACTGAAGCTTTCTTT. As protein: CSVGRTGSTEAFF.

This chain joins TRBV7-2 and TRBJ2-1, with D perhaps matching TRBD2 (6 bases). Between the trimmed V and J ends, which lost 5 bases and 4 bases, there was a span of 12 bases. Germline CDR1 is SGHTA and CDR2 is FQGNSA. The CDR3 consists of 14 residues. This chain's CDR3 is CASSPIADYNEQFF. In DNA, the CDR3 is TGTGCCAGCAGCCCCATAGCGGATTACAATGAGCAGTTCTTC.

This chain joins TRBV5-4 and TRBJ2-7, with D uncertain. The CDR3 has 13 residues. The V end lost 0 bases, the J end lost 5 bases, and 9 bases lay between the germline ends. From germline, CDR1 is SGHNT and CDR2 YYREEE (reference sequence). CDR3 nucleotides: TGTGCCAGCAGCTTGGAGTGGAGAGACGAGCAGTACTTC. Amino acids: CASSLEWRDEQYF. The full variable domain, in which reference TRBV5-4 and TRBJ2-7 provide the parts outside the CDR3, is ETGVTQSPTHLIKTRGQQVTLRCSSQSGHNTVSWYQQALGQGPQFIFQYYREEENGRGNFPPRFSGLQFPNYSSELNVNALELDDSALYLCASSLEWRDEQYFGPGTRLTVT.

The CDR3 spells CASSGATGLVNQPQHF. The CDR3, as DNA: TGTGCCAGCAGCGGGGCGACAGGCTTGGTCAATCAGCCCCAGCATTTT. This rearrangement joins TRBV6-1 to TRBJ1-5; D may be TRBD1 (6 bases). Per the germline V gene, CDR1 is MNHNS and CDR2 is SASEGT. Trimming took 6 bases from V and 3 from J, leaving 18 bases between them. This CDR3 spans 16 amino acids.

The chain links TRBV29-1 to TRBJ2-7; D gene uncertain. Germline-derived CDR1 and CDR2 are SQVTM and ANQGSEA. The V end was cut by 7 bases, the J end by 3 bases, with 10 bases between. This CDR3 spans 11 amino acids. CDR3 amino acids: CSAKWSYEQYF. The CDR3 DNA reads TGCAGCGCGAAGTGGAGCTACGAGCAGTACTTC.

V is TRBV23-1 and J is TRBJ2-5; D tentatively fits TRBD1 or TRBD2 (5 bases each). TRBV23-1 is noted as an ORF with a role that remains uncertain. The CDR3 is 13 residues long. V gave up 2 bases and J gave up 5 bases, with 9 bases separating them. The CDR3 coding sequence is TGCGCCAGCAGTCAAAGGGGACGCGAGACCCAGTACTTC. Translated, it gives CASSQRGRETQYF.

This clonotype came up once. The chain carries TRBV3-1 and TRBJ2-5; perhaps D is TRBD1 or TRBD2 (7 bases each). The CDR3 is 15 amino acids. The germline CDR1 and CDR2 sequences are LGHDT and YNNKEL (reference sequence). V lost 0 bases and J lost 3, with 11 bases in between. CDR3 protein: CASSQDPGGEETQYF. In nucleotides, the CDR3 is TGTGCCAGCAGCCAAGATCCAGGGGGGGAAGAGACCCAGTACTTC.

The chain joins TRBV20-1 to TRBJ2-1; TRBD1 matches 8 bases. The CDR3 consists of 13 residues. Germline CDR1 and CDR2: DFQATT and SNEGSKA (reference sequence). V was clipped by 6 bases and J by 8 bases; unmatched bases: 9. CDR3 DNA: TGCAGTGCACGTCAGGGGGCTTTCGATGAGCAGTTCTTC. Residues: CSARQGAFDEQFF.

This chain connects TRBV20-1 to TRBJ2-1; D ambiguous. Trimming pared 6 bases from V and 1 base from J, leaving 7 bases between. The germline V gene has CDR1 DFQATT and CDR2 SNEGSKA (reference sequence). There are 12 residues in the CDR3. The CDR3 DNA reads TGCAGTGCCTGGGGATCCTACAATGAGCAGTTCTTC. Translating it yields CSAWGSYNEQFF.

The chain joins TRBV30 to TRBJ2-5; 8 bases line up with TRBD2. This CDR3 region has 15 residues. The germline V gene has CDR1 GTSNPN and CDR2 SVGIG (reference sequence). V shed 3 bases, J shed 4 bases, and the junction held 10 bases outside the gene matches. The CDR3 DNA sequence: TGTGCCTGGAGCGGAGTAGCGGGACCCCCAGAGACCCAGTACTTC. Translated, it gives CAWSGVAGPPETQYF.

V usage is TRBV12-3 or TRBV12-4 and J usage is TRBJ1-2; D call uncertain. Trimming stripped 1 base from V and 8 bases from J, with 5 bases between. This CDR3 has 11 residues. The CDR3 region is CASSLGGGYTF. The CDR3 nucleotides read TGTGCCAGCAGTTTAGGTGGCGGCTACACCTTC.

The CDR3 protein is CSVDPGTGGYEQYF. In DNA form, the CDR3 reads TGCAGCGTTGACCCTGGGACAGGTGGCTACGAGCAGTACTTC. The chain is built from TRBV29-1 and TRBJ2-7, with 8 bases matching TRBD1. This CDR3 comprises 14 residues. Germline lookup yields CDR1 SQVTM and CDR2 ANQGSEA. Trimming removed 3 bases from V and 3 bases from J; junction bases left unmatched: 7.

The chain is built from TRBV6-6 and TRBJ2-7; TRBD2 matches at 11 bases. V lost 7 bases, J lost 0 bases, and 8 bases stayed unmatched. CDR1 is MNHNY and CDR2 is SVGAGI in the germline V gene (reference sequence). The CDR3 consists of 16 residues. The CDR3: CASTPRLAGSSYEQYF. CDR3 nucleotides: TGTGCCAGCACTCCCCGACTAGCGGGATCCTCCTACGAGCAGTACTTC.

V gene TRBV6-1 combines with J gene TRBJ1-5; TRBD1 agrees at 9 bases. The CDR3 runs to 15 residues. In germline, CDR1 is MNHNS, CDR2 SASEGT. Trimming took 8 bases from V and 2 from J; bases not matched to a gene: 7. The CDR3 coding sequence is TGTGCCAGCCTTAAGAGGACAGGGGGCAATCAGCCCCAGCATTTT. Translation: CASLKRTGGNQPQHF.

V is TRBV29-1 and J is TRBJ2-1, with TRBD1 matching over 8 bases. Trimming cost V 6 bases and J 10 bases; bases outside gene matches: 20. Germline CDR1 SQVTM, CDR2 ANQGSEA. The CDR3 runs 16 residues. DNA for the CDR3: TGCAGCGTGGGAACAGGGGGACGGGATGGGGTGGAGGAGCAGTTCTTC. Translating it yields CSVGTGGRDGVEEQFF.

V is TRBV3-1 and J is TRBJ2-2, with D possibly TRBD1 on 5 matching bases. The V gene lost 1 base and the J gene lost 7 bases, with 10 bases spanning the gap. This CDR3 spans 14 amino acids. The V gene's germline CDR1 is LGHDT and CDR2 YNNKEL (reference sequence). The CDR3, as DNA: TGTGCCAGCAGCCAAGGGGGCACCCGCGGGGAGCTGTTTTTT. Translating it yields CASSQGGTRGELFF.

V gene TRBV4-1 combines with J gene TRBJ2-1; the match to TRBD2 covers 11 bases. With V trimmed by 3 bases and J by 3 bases, 4 bases remained unmatched. CDR1 is MGHRA, CDR2 YSYEKL, per germline. The CDR3 runs to 16 residues. The CDR3 nucleotides read TGCGCCAGCAGCCAGGTAGCGGGAGGGAACTACAATGAGCAGTTCTTC. This codes for CASSQVAGGNYNEQFF.

The rearrangement links TRBV15 to TRBJ2-3; no definite D call. Germline V CDR1 and CDR2: LNHNV, YYDKDF (reference sequence). The CDR3 has 14 amino acids. Trimming removed 0 bases from V and 0 bases from J, with 4 bases in between. As DNA, the CDR3 is TGTGCCACCAGCAGAGATCCCAGCACAGATACGCAGTATTTT. This sequence encodes CATSRDPSTDTQYF.

The rearrangement uses TRBV3-1 and TRBJ2-5; D ambiguous. Germline V gives CDR1 LGHDT, CDR2 YNNKEL (reference sequence). V was trimmed by 6 bases and J by 2 bases, leaving 13 bases between them. The CDR3 runs 14 residues. CDR3: CASRSWIRQETQYF. The CDR3 DNA reads as TGTGCCAGCAGGTCCTGGATTAGACAAGAGACCCAGTACTTC.